This T cell receptor beta chain was captured in a study of CXCR3-negative and CXCR3-positive naive CD8 T cells. Findings and limits, study-wide: Hydrophobicity of TRB CDR3s was greater in CXCR3-positive naive cells than in CXCR3-negative naive cells.

A CD45RO-CCR7+CD27+CD95- phenotype identified naive CD8+ T cells. Of note for this clonotype: Antigen unknown.

Carrying UMI labels, the TRB cDNA libraries were prepared through 5' RACE. Using the 5' RACE reads, TCRdb records one entry per CDR3 protein without DNA. The listing records over 95,000 distinct CDR3 sequences. Sequenced material: naive CXCR3+ CD8+ T cells from blood. Subset reported: CD45RO-CCR7+CD27+CD95- naive CD8+ T cells expressing CXCR3 (TNR3+). This sequence was found in a human donor in good health. Some clones in this sample may be carry-over from other donors' samples.

CDR3 sequence: CASISVQSLNQPQHF. This chain connects TRBV28 to TRBJ1-5; TCRdb reports TRBD1, a call that lacks DNA to check it against. The CDR3 extends over 15 amino acids. From germline, CDR1 is MDHEN and CDR2 SYDVKM.